This T cell receptor beta chain stems from a study of blood T cell repertoires in COVID-19. In the source study's methods: Cell counts per sample came from amplifying reference gene primers. Profiling relied on immunoSEQ multiplex PCR, and the TCRdb table lists in-frame clones only, not all of them. V, J and clone size are those of that table, while D and trimming were read from the DNA. There are some 270,000 clones in the sample; about nine tenths occur only once, and approximately 4% lies in the top ten. The V gene lost 0 bases and the J gene lost 4 bases, with 12 bases spanning the gap. The CDR3 covers 15 residues. Germline V gives CDR1 LNHDA, CDR2 SQIVND (reference sequence). Recruits, aged roughly 18 to 90 years, lived in 24 US areas.

The material sequenced was PBMCs or T cells enriched from blood (not recorded which). The sequence derives from a woman between 25 and 40 years old with acute COVID-19. The chain combines TRBV19 with TRBJ1-2, with a tentative D call TRBD1 (5 bases). In DNA form, the CDR3 reads TGTGCCAGTAGTATAGATCCGACAGTCCTCTATGGCTACACCTTC. Residues: CASSIDPTVLYGYTF.